This T cell receptor beta chain emerged from a study of blood T cell repertoires in COVID-19 (TCRdb year 2020). In terms of the full investigation: Collaborator samples came from the United States, Italy and Spain and covered acute and convalescent phases of COVID-19. Deeply sampled blood TCRbeta repertoires from subjects exposed to, actively infected with, or recovered from COVID-19 were included in the dataset. The repertoires were released in a freely available public database meant as a resource for research on the immune response to SARS-CoV-2. Samples were obtained from the ongoing ImmuneRACE study (first 160 participants) and from 1,254 subjects provided by 6 global collaborators. The prospective study material was composed of cDNA or gDNA derived from T cells, B-cell-depleted T cells, or PBMCs. A de-identified subject ID, COVID-19 status, age in years and sex were almost always included in the sample metadata. HLA class I and class II types, where available, came from metadata supplied by the sample provider rather than from assay-based typing. What the study reported, not specific to this receptor: Clinical and demographic metadata were provided uncurated, with the amount varying by source and participant.

CDR1 and CDR2, per the germline V gene (reference sequence), are LGHDT and YNNKEL. Clipping removes 4 bases from V and 8 bases from J, with 7 as the unmatched junction base count. The CDR3 covers 14 residues, taking in both the cysteine and the phenylalanine. Of all the DNA, just the CDR3 is kept, 42 bases in frame from base 1. This clone occurred a few times. No cognate antigen has been identified for it. No quality values exist for individual bases; no much larger clone is one base distant. TCRbeta CDR3 regions were amplified from genomic DNA by means of the immunoSEQ Assay, a bias-controlled multiplex PCR. Turning to the authors' computational methods: Nucleated cell counts per sample were estimated from amplification of reference gene primers within the assay. To quantify the absolute abundance of each unique TCRbeta CDR3 rearrangement, sequence reads were collapsed and filtered. Productive Simpson clonality was computed per sample as the square root of Simpson's diversity index over productive rearrangements. In its TCRdb copy, this immuneACCESS table keeps in-frame sequences only and misses some clones. Where compared with another copy, unresolved V genes explain less than half of these, and the others have no known cause. V, J and clone size derive from that table, while D and trimming were established from the DNA sequence. This sample holds 310,000 or so clones; roughly 89% were observed only once. Of the sample, just under 9% falls within the top ten clones.

Participants in the prospective study were aged about 18 to 95 years, lived in 20 to 30 United States geographic areas, and enrolled through a virtual design. To assign participants to cohorts, the prospective study relied on clinical history that participants themselves reported in a screening survey and a study questionnaire. ImmuneRACE Cohort 3 recovered participants were defined by two consecutive negative NP/OP PCR tests, healthcare professional clearance, or symptom resolution. Each participant in the prospective study had whole blood, serum and a nasopharyngeal or oropharyngeal swab collected by mobile phlebotomists. Participants in the prospective study had the option to provide additional blood draws and questionnaires over a roughly 2-month period. Before DNA extraction, blood samples from the prospective study were shipped at room temperature or frozen.

The rearrangement combines TRBV3-1 (or the pseudogene TRBV3-2) with TRBJ1-4, with 7 junctional bases fitting TRBD1. Sequencing used PBMCs or T cells enriched from blood (not recorded which). This receptor was identified in a young woman who had recovered from COVID-19. In nucleotide form, the sequence is TGTGCCAGCAGCCCGACAGGGTCCCCGGAAAAACTGTTTTTT. Its protein is CASSPTGSPEKLFF.